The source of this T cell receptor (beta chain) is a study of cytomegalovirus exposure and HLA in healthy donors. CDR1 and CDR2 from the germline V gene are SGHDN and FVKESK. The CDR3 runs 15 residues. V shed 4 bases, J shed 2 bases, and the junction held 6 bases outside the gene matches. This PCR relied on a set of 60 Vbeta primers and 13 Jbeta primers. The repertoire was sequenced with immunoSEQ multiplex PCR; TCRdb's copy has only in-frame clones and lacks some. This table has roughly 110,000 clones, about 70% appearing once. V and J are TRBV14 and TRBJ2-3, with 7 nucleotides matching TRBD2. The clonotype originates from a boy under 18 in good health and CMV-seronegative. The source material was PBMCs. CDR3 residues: CASSLQAGITDTQYF. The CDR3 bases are TGTGCCAGCAGCCTACAAGCGGGGATCACAGATACGCAGTATTTT.